This note documents a single T cell receptor beta chain sequence. Its cognate antigen has yet to be identified. The sample holds no much larger clone one base away, and base qualities are not on file. These data are taken from a study of blood T cell repertoires in COVID-19 (dated by TCRdb to about 2020). Concerning the study at large: Collaborator samples came from the United States, Italy and Spain and covered acute and convalescent phases of COVID-19. The prospective study material was composed of cDNA or gDNA derived from T cells, B-cell-depleted T cells, or PBMCs. Deeply sampled blood TCRbeta repertoires from subjects exposed to, actively infected with, or recovered from COVID-19 were included in the dataset. A freely available public database, intended as a resource for researchers studying the immune response to SARS-CoV-2, is where the repertoires were released. Samples came from the ongoing ImmuneRACE study (first 160 participants) plus 1,254 subjects from 6 global collaborators. A de-identified subject ID, COVID-19 status, age in years and sex were almost always included in the sample metadata. Where available, HLA class I and class II types were taken from metadata supplied by the sample provider and were not determined by assay-based typing.

The CDR3 numbers 16 residues from cysteine through phenylalanine. Only the CDR3 part of the read is kept: 48 bases, read in frame from the first base. Based on the germline V gene, the CDR1 and CDR2 sequences are SGHAT and FQNNGV. V is cut back by 5 bases and J by 4 bases, with 10 bases in the junction unmatched. What the research found in general, with its limitations: The quantity of clinical and demographic metadata differed by source and by participant and was supplied without curation.

A second Seattle source provided samples from volunteer blood donors who had recovered from COVID-19. Collaborating institutions collected whole blood in K2EDTA tubes following their own protocols. For TCRbeta analysis, collaborators shipped samples in one of three forms: frozen whole blood, isolated PBMCs, or DNA extracted from either of those sample types. TCRbeta CDR3 regions were amplified from genomic DNA using the immunoSEQ Assay, a bias-controlled multiplex PCR. Per the original workflow: Within the assay, amplification of reference gene primers was used to estimate how many nucleated cells each sample contained. To quantify the absolute abundance of each unique TCRbeta CDR3 rearrangement, sequence reads were collapsed and filtered. For each sample, productive Simpson clonality was calculated as the square root of Simpson's diversity index across productive rearrangements. TCRdb obtained this table from immuneACCESS and retained in-frame rearrangements with V and J assigned. These tables miss some clones; where compared with another copy, unresolved V genes account for less than half of the shortfall, and the remainder is unexplained. V and J calls and clone size are as listed in that table; D and trimming were resolved from the DNA. The sample includes approximately 240,000 clones, with roughly four fifths observed a single time. Roughly 3% of the sample is in the top ten clones.

The TCR originated in a woman in her 30s who had recovered from COVID-19. The sequence joins TRBV11-2 to TRBJ2-7, with 11 bases in between that match TRBD2. Sequencing was carried out using peripheral blood. The nucleotide sequence is TGTGCCAGCAGCAAACTGGGGTCTAGCGGGGGGTACGAGCAGTACTTC. This sequence encodes CASSKLGSSGGYEQYF.